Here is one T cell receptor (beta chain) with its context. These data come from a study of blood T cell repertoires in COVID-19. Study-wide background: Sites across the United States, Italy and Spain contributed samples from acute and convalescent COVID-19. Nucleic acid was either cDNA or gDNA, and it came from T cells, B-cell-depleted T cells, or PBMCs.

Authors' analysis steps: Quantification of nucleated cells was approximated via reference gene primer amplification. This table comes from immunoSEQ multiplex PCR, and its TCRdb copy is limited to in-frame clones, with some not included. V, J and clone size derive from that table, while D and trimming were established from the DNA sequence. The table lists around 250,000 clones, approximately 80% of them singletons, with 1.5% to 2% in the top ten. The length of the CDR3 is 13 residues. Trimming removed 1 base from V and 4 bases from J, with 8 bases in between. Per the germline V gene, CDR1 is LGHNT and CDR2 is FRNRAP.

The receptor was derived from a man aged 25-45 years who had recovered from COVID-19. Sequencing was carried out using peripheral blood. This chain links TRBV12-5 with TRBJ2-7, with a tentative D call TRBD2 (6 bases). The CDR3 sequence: CASGLGEEYEQYF. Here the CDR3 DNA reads TGTGCTAGTGGTTTGGGGGAGGAGTACGAGCAGTACTTC.